The clone carrying this TCR beta chain was seen many times. Library preparation (for TCRbeta) was performed with unique molecular identifiers. TCRdb reanalysed the PCR reads using MiXCR and keeps one entry per CDR3 protein. Among about 360,000 distinct CDR3 sequences listed, roughly 13% were seen once. The data derive from a study of T-cell reconstitution after alpha-beta-depleted transplantation in children. CDR1 and CDR2 from the germline V gene are SGHRS and YFSETQ. The CDR3 length is 14 residues. The V end lost 3 bases, the J end lost 0 bases, and 6 bases lay between the germline ends. This chain joins TRBV5-1 and TRBJ2-2; D is ambiguous. The sequence came from a human donor who donated a stem cell graft to a child with Fanconi anemia. The sequences come from PBMCs, collected from the stem cell graft. This CDR3 reads CASSSTANTGELFF. The DNA of the CDR3 is TGCGCCAGCAGCTCGACCGCGAACACCGGGGAGCTGTTTTTT. Filled out from reference TRBV5-1 and TRBJ2-2, the complete variable domain reads KAGVTQTPRYLIKTRGQQVTLSCSPISGHRSVSWYQQTPGQGLQFLFEYFSETQRNKGNFPGRFSGRQFSNSRSEMNVSTLELGDSALYLCASSSTANTGELFFGEGSRLTVL.